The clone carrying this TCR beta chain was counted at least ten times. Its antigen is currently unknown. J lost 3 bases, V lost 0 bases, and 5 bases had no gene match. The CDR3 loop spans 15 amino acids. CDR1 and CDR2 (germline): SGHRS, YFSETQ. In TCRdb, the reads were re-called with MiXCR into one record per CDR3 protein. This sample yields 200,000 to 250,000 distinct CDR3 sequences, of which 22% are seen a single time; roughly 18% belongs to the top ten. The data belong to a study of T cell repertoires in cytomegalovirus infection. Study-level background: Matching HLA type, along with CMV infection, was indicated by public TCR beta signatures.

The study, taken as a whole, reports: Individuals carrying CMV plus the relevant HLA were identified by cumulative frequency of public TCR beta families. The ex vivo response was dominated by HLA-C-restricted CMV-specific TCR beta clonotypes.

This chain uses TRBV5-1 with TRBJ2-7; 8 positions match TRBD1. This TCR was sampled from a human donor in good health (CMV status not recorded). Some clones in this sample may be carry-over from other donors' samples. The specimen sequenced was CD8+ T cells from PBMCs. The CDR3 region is CASSLAPGQVYEQYF. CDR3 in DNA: TGCGCCAGCAGCTTGGCCCCGGGACAGGTCTACGAGCAGTACTTC.